Sequencing of this TCR beta chain was carried out in a study of shared clonotypes between healthy human individuals. General observations from the study: Naive CD4 clonotypes overlapped across a handful of donors at around 5%. Compared with clonotypes that all four donors shared, non-shared clonotypes had lower generation probabilities.

As for this clone: Its specificity is unknown.

Using approximately 200 ng DNA, 30,000 or so T cell genomes, the sorted-subset replicate PCRs were run. Sequenced by immunoSEQ multiplex PCR; TCRdb stores in-frame clones only, minus some. The sample carries more than 550,000 clones, over 55% recorded once. CDR1 and CDR2 from the germline V gene are ENHRY and SYGVKD. Trimming cost V 4 bases and J 4 bases, with 18 bases left between them. The CDR3 extends over 16 amino acids. This sequence was found in a woman aged 30 to 39 in good health. Source material: memory CD4+ T cells sorted from blood. Subset noted: CD45RA-negative fraction. The chain couples TRBV10-3 to TRBJ2-3; unclear D gene. CDR3 loop: CAISVTAARSADTQYF. The CDR3 nucleotides are TGTGCCATCAGTGTAACGGCGGCTAGGTCGGCAGATACGCAGTATTTT.